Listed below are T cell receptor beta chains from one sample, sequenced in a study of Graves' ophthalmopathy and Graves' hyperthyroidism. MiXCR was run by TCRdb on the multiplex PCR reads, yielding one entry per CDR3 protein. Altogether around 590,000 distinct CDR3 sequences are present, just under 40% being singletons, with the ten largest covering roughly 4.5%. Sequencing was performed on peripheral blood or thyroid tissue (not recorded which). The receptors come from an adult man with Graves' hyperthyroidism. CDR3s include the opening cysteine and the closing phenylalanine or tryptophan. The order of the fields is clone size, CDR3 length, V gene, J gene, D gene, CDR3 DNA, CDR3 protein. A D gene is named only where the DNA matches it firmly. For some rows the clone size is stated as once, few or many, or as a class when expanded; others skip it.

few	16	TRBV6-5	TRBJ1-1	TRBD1	TGTGCCAGCAGAGGGACAGAGACAGGGGGGGACACTGAAGCTTTCTTT	CASRGTETGGDTEAFF
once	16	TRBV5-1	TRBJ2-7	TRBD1	TGTGCCAGCAGCTTACCGACAGGGTATATCTCCTACGAGCAGTACTTC	CASSLPTGYISYEQYF
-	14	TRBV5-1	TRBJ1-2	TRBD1	TGCGCCAGCAGTTTTGGACAGGCGGACTATGGCTACACCTTC	CASSFGQADYGYTF
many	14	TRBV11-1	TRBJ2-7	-	TGTGCCAGCAGCTTAGCCCGGACGGTTAGCGAGCAGTACTTC	CASSLARTVSEQYF
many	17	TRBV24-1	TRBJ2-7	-	TGTGCCACCGGGCCCCTAACCAGGACGGTGCCCTCCTACGAGCAGTACTTC	CATGPLTRTVPSYEQYF
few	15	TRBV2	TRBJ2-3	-	TGTGCCAGCAGTTTGGGACTTCTGGGGGCAGATACGCAGTATTTT	CASSLGLLGADTQYF
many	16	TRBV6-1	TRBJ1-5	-	TGTGCCAGCAGTGAAGAGGTGTCTGGGGGGGTTCAGCCCCAGCATTTT	CASSEEVSGGVQPQHF
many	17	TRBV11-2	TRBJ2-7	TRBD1	TGTGCCAGCAGCTTGGGGACCGGGACAGTATCTCCCTACGAGCAGTACTTC	CASSLGTGTVSPYEQYF
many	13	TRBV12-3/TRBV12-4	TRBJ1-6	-	TGTGCCAGCAGTGTAACAGGGACTTCCCCCCTCCACTTT	CASSVTGTSPLHF
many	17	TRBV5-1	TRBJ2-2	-	TGCGCCAGCAGCTTGGAGGGCAGCTCGAGGGCGACCGGGGAGCTGTTTTTT	CASSLEGSSRATGELFF
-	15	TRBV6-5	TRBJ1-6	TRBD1	TGTGCCAGCAGTTCACAGGGGGCCGGGAATTCACCCCTCCACTTT	CASSSQGAGNSPLHF
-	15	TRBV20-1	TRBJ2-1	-	TGCAGTGCTAGAGATCTTTGGGGGGAGAGCAATGAGCAGTTCTTC	CSARDLWGESNEQFF
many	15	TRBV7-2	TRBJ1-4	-	TGTGCCAGCAGCTCGCGGGGCGGGACAACTGAAAAACTGTTTTTT	CASSSRGGTTEKLFF
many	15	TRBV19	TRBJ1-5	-	TGTGCCAGTAGTATTGGACAGAATAGCAATCAGCCCCAGCATTTT	CASSIGQNSNQPQHF
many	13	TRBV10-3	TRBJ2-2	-	TGTGCCATCAGAGGGGGTTCCACCGGGGAGCTGTTTTTT	CAIRGGSTGELFF
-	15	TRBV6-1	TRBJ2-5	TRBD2	TGTGCCAGCAGTGAACTAGCGGGGTACCAAGAGACCCAGTACTTC	CASSELAGYQETQYF
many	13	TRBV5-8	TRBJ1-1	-	TGTGCCAGCAGCATGTGGGTACAGGGTAGGGCTTTCTTT	CASSMWVQGRAFF
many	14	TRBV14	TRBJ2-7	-	TGTGCCAGCAGCCAAGATCTTTCTACCCCCGAGCAGTACTTC	CASSQDLSTPEQYF
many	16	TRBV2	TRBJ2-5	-	TGTGCCAGCAGTGGTTCGGCAGCGACGAACCAAGAGACCCAGTACTTC	CASSGSAATNQETQYF
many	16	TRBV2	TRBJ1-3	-	TGTGCCAGCAGTGGAGCGAAAACGCACTCTGGAAACACCATATATTTT	CASSGAKTHSGNTIYF
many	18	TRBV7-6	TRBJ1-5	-	TGTGCCAGCAGCTTAGGTCGGGGGAAAGGGGATATGAACCAGCCCCAGCATTTT	CASSLGRGKGDMNQPQHF
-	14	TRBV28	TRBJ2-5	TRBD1	TGTGCCAGCAATAGACAGGGTATACAAGAGACCCAGTACTTC	CASNRQGIQETQYF
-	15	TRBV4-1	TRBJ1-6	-	TGCGCCAGCAGCCAAGAGGACCGGGGGAATTCACCCCTCCACTTT	CASSQEDRGNSPLHF
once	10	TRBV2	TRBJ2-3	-	TGTGCCAGCAGTGTGGATACGCAGTATTTT	CASSVDTQYF
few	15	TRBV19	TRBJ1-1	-	TGTGCCAGTAGTCTCGGATCGACAGGAGCTCCTGAAGCTTTCTTT	CASSLGSTGAPEAFF
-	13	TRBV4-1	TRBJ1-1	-	TGCGCCAGCAGCCAAGAGACAGTCACTGAAGCTTTCTTT	CASSQETVTEAFF
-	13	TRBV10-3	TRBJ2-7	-	TGTGCCAGCAAACCCTCCGGGGACTACGAGCAGTACTTC	CASKPSGDYEQYF
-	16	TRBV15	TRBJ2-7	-	TGTGCCACCAGCAGAGATTTAGGGGGGACTCTCTACGAGCAGTACTTC	CATSRDLGGTLYEQYF
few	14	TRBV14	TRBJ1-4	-	TGTGCCAGCAACCAAGATATATCAGATGAAAAACTGTTTTTT	CASNQDISDEKLFF
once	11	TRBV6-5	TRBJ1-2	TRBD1	TGTGCCAGCAGACAGGGGGCCGGCTACACCTTC	CASRQGAGYTF
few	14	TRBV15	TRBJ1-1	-	TGTGCCACCAGCAACCGTCTCGTGGACACTGAAGCTTTCTTT	CATSNRLVDTEAFF
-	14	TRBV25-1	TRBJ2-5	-	TGTGCCAGTGTACCGGGACGGGGCCAAGAGACCCAGTACTTC	CASVPGRGQETQYF
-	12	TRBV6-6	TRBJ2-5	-	TGTGCCAGCAGTGGGGACCAAGAGACCCAGCACTTC	CASSGDQETQHF
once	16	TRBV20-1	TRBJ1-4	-	TGCAGTGCTAGCCGGACTAGCGGGGGGGGGAATGAAAAACTGTTTTTT	CSASRTSGGGNEKLFF
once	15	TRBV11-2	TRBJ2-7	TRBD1	TGTGCCTGGAGTGTTCTCGGGACAGGGACTTACGTGCAGTACTTC	CAWSVLGTGTYVQYF
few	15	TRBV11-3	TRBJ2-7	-	TGTGCCAGCAGCCTCCGAGCAAGCCCGGATTACGAGCAGTACTTC	CASSLRASPDYEQYF
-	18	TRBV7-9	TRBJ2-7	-	TGTGCCAGCAGTTACTCCCGCCAACGCGTTAAGACCTACTACGAGCAGTACTTC	CASSYSRQRVKTYYEQYF
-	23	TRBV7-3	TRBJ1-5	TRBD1	TGTGCCAGCAGCTTGCGTAGTGTGGGGACAGGGGGCGGACCCACAGATAGCAATCAGCCCCAGCATTTT	CASSLRSVGTGGGPTDSNQPQHF
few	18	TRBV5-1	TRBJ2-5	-	TGCGCCAGCAGCTTGGGTTTCCCAGGTTCTGTATCTACGGAGACCCAGTACTTC	CASSLGFPGSVSTETQYF
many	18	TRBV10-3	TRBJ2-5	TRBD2	TGTGCCATCAGTGAGTGGACTCCAGCCGGGACTAGACGGGAGACCCAGTACTTC	CAISEWTPAGTRRETQYF
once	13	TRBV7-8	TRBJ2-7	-	TGTGCCAGCAGCTTAGCAGGCTTGGATGAGCAGTACTTC	CASSLAGLDEQYF
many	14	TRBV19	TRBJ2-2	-	TGTGCCAGTAGTGCATACCAAAACACCGGGGAGCTGTTTTTT	CASSAYQNTGELFF
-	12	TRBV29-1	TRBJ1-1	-	TGCAGCGTTGATAAGGGTCACACTGAAGCTTTCTTT	CSVDKGHTEAFF
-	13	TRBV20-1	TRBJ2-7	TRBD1	TGCAGTGCCAGAACACAGGGGACCGGGGAGCAGTACTTC	CSARTQGTGEQYF
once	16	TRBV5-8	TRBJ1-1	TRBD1	TGCGCCAGCAGCGATGATCCGGGACAGTTGAACACTGAAGCTTTCTTT	CASSDDPGQLNTEAFF
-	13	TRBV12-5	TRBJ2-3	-	TGTGCTAGTGGTTTGATCGGCACAGATACGCAGTATTTT	CASGLIGTDTQYF
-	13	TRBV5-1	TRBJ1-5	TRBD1	TGCGCCAGCAGCTTGGAAGGACAGGGGGCCCAGCATTTT	CASSLEGQGAQHF
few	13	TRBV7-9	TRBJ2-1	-	TGTGCCAGCAGCTTAGTAGGGGCCGGGGAGCAGTTCTTC	CASSLVGAGEQFF
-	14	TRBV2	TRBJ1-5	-	TGTGCCAGCAGTGACGGTGGGGAGGATCAGCCCCAGCATTTT	CASSDGGEDQPQHF
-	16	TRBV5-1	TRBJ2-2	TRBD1	TGCGCCAGCAGCTGGAATACAGGGGGCGGACCCGGGGAGCTGTTTTTT	CASSWNTGGGPGELFF
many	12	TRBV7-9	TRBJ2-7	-	TGTGCCACAGAGTCGGGGTACGACGAGCAGTACTTC	CATESGYDEQYF
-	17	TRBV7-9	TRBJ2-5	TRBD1	TGTGCCAGCAGCTCTAACTACGACAGGGCTAGAAAAGAGACCCAGTACTTC	CASSSNYDRARKETQYF
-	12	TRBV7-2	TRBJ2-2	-	TGTGCCAGCAGCCCCCGCGGGGGGGAGCTGTTTTTT	CASSPRGGELFF
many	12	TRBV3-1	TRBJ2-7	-	TGTGCCAGCAGCCAAGTTGGCAGGACCCTGGTCTTC	CASSQVGRTLVF
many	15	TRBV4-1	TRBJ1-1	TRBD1	TGCGCCAGCAGCGCCTACAGGGGGGCGAACACTGAAGCTTTCTTT	CASSAYRGANTEAFF
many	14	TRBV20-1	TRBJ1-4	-	TGCAGTGCTACGAAGCAGGGGTATAATGAAAAACTGTTTTTT	CSATKQGYNEKLFF
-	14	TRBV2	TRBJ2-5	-	TGTGCCAGCAGCACACCCACGGGGGCTAGGACCCAGTACTTC	CASSTPTGARTQYF
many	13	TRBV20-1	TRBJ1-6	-	TGCAGTGCTAGAGATAAAGGACCGACGGCCCTCCACTTT	CSARDKGPTALHF
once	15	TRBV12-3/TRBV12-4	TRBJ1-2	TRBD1	TGTGCCAGCAGCGCGGCGGGACAGGGCCTCTATGGCTACACCTTC	CASSAAGQGLYGYTF